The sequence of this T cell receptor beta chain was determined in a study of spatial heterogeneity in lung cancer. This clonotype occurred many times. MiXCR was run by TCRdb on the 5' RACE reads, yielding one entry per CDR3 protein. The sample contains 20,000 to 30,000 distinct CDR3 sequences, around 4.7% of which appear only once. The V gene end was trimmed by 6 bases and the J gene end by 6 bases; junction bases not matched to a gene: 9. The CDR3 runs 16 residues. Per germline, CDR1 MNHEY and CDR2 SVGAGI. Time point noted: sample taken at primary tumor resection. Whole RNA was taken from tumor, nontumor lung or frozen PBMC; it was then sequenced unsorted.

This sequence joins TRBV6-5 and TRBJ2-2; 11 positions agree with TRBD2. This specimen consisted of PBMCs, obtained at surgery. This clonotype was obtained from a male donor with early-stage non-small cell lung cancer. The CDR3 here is CASRQQGLADPGELFF. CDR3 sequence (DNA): TGTGCCAGCAGACAACAGGGACTAGCGGATCCCGGGGAGCTGTTTTTT.